A single sample gave rise to the 29 T cell receptor beta chains below, sequenced in a study of T cells in Graves' hyperthyroidism and ophthalmopathy. Researchers amplified the TCR beta CDR3 regions from RNA transcripts. An initial round of RT-PCR targeting the TCR CDR3 relied on the HTBI primer set. One entry per CDR3 protein, called by TCRdb with MiXCR from the multiplex PCR reads. The table has almost 600,000 distinct CDR3 sequences, 46% seen once. Sequenced: peripheral blood or thyroid tissue (not recorded which). These receptors were obtained from a woman between 18 and 29 years old with Graves' hyperthyroidism.

Many counts were recorded for this clonotype. The V and J genes are TRBV5-4 and TRBJ2-7, with D possibly being TRBD2 (5 bases). Trimming took off 3 bases at V and 2 bases at J, with 12 bases between the two ends. This CDR3 region has 14 residues. Germline loops: CDR1 SGHNT, CDR2 YYREEE (reference sequence). CDR3 region: CASSSWELPYEQYF. The DNA of the CDR3 is TGTGCCAGCAGCTCCTGGGAGCTCCCCTACGAGCAGTACTTC.

This clonotype was observed many times. The rearrangement joins TRBV7-8 to TRBJ2-2; D unresolved. CDR1 SGHVS and CDR2 FQNEAQ come from the germline V gene. V lost 2 bases and J lost 6, with 4 bases in between. The CDR3 spans 12 residues. For the CDR3, the DNA is TGTGCCAGCAGCTTATCTTCCGGGGAGCTGTTTTTT. This encodes CASSLSSGELFF.

This clonotype was detected many times. CDR3 coding DNA: TGTGCCAGCAGCGCCGGGACAGGGGGCATCTACGAGCAGTACTTC. It yields the protein CASSAGTGGIYEQYF. V usage is TRBV25-1 and J usage is TRBJ2-7; 12 nucleotides agree with TRBD1. V lost 6 bases to trimming and J lost 3 bases; unmatched junction nucleotides: 6. CDR1 is MGHDK, CDR2 SYGVNS, per germline. The CDR3 is 15 residues long.

In this sample, this clonotype turned up a few times. The V gene is TRBV19, the J gene TRBJ1-2, with a weak D call TRBD1 (5 bases). The germline gives CDR1 LNHDA, CDR2 SQIVND (reference sequence). Trimming left V 7 bases short and J 5 bases short, with 17 bases between. The CDR3 loop spans 14 amino acids. The CDR3 spells CASTVGGVLYGYTF. CDR3 sequence (DNA): TGTGCCAGTACTGTGGGGGGAGTCTTGTATGGCTACACCTTC.

The genes are TRBV29-1 and TRBJ1-1; tentative D call: TRBD1 (5 bases). The V end lost 2 bases, the J end lost 9 bases, and 16 bases lay between the germline ends. The CDR3 covers 13 residues. In germline, CDR1 is SQVTM, CDR2 ANQGSEA. This CDR3 is CSVESRDGGKAFF. The CDR3 region has the DNA TGCAGCGTTGAATCGCGGGACGGGGGGAAAGCTTTCTTT.

This clonotype was observed many times. This rearrangement joins TRBV20-1 to TRBJ2-7; D is unclear. The CDR3 sequence is 13 residues long. Germline CDR1 DFQATT, CDR2 SNEGSKA (reference sequence). V was trimmed by 0 bases and J by 2 bases, leaving 8 bases between them. CDR3 nucleotides: TGCAGTGCTAGAGAAGAGCCCCCCTACGAGCAGTACTTC. Translated, it gives CSAREEPPYEQYF.

Points on this clonotype: One end of the junction fails to match germline, which may point to a read error. The chain is built from TRBV2 and TRBJ1-2; D is perhaps TRBD1 (5 bases). This CDR3 has 15 amino acids. CDR1 is SNHLY and CDR2 is FYNNEI in the germline V gene. The CDR3 DNA follows: TGTGCCAGTAGTGCATCTAGCGGGACGGGCTATGGCTACACCTTC. Translating gives CASSASSGTGYGYTF.

The chain recombines TRBV25-1 with TRBJ2-2, with D maybe TRBD1 (6 bases). CDR1 and CDR2 (germline): MGHDK, SYGVNS. Trimming took 8 bases from V and 4 from J, leaving 29 bases between them. The CDR3 extends over 19 amino acids. CDR3 DNA: TGTGCCAGCTCACCATATTCAACGGGCAGGGGCTTCTCCACCGGGGAGCTGTTTTTT. Protein sequence: CASSPYSTGRGFSTGELFF.

V is TRBV20-1 and J is TRBJ2-1; D possibly corresponds to TRBD2 (6 bases). The J call could be wrong; TRBJ2-7 is a better fit for the DNA end. Germline CDR1 reads DFQATT; CDR2 reads SNEGSKA (reference sequence). This CDR3 has 17 amino acids. CDR3 DNA sequence: TGCAGTGCTAGGCACCCGTCTAGGGGCGGAGGGTTGAATGAGCAGTACTTC. Translation gives CSARHPSRGGGLNEQYF.

The chain recombines TRBV29-1 with TRBJ1-2; 9 nucleotides agree with TRBD1. Trimming at V came to 6 bases and at J to 4 bases, leaving 6 bases not matched to a gene. This CDR3 has 13 residues. Germline CDR1 and CDR2: SQVTM and ANQGSEA. CDR3 loop: CSVRQGGAYGYTF. CDR3 nucleotides: TGCAGCGTCCGACAGGGGGGCGCCTATGGCTACACCTTC.

This chain connects TRBV5-1 to TRBJ2-7, with a possible D match to TRBD2 (6 bases). Trimming removed 0 bases at V and 7 bases at J, with 20 bases between. Per the germline V gene, CDR1 is SGHRS and CDR2 is YFSETQ. CDR3 length: 16 amino acids. This chain's CDR3 is CASSLGDGRAYNEQYF. DNA of the CDR3: TGCGCCAGCAGCTTGGGTGACGGGAGAGCCTACAATGAGCAGTACTTC. The complete variable domain, with remaining parts taken from reference TRBV5-1 and TRBJ2-7, reads KAGVTQTPRYLIKTRGQQVTLSCSPISGHRSVSWYQQTPGQGLQFLFEYFSETQRNKGNFPGRFSGRQFSNSRSEMNVSTLELGDSALYLCASSLGDGRAYNEQYFGPGTRLTVT.

The table lists this clonotype with many counts. The V and J genes are TRBV4-1 and TRBJ2-7; 7 nucleotides align to TRBD1. CDR3 length: 15 residues. Germline CDR1 and CDR2: MGHRA and YSYEKL. The V segment lost 2 bases and the J segment 3 bases; nucleotides outside the gene matches: 7. In nucleotides, the CDR3 is TGCGCCAGCAGCCAACTACGACAGGGCGGCTACGAGCAGTACTTC. Residues: CASSQLRQGGYEQYF.

This clonotype was counted only a few times. This chain links TRBV24-1 with TRBJ1-2; 8 bases are a match to TRBD1. This CDR3 comprises 13 residues. Germline-derived CDR1 and CDR2 are KGHDR and SFDVKD. CDR3 amino acids: CARDLQGARGYTF. DNA for the CDR3: TGTGCTAGAGATCTCCAGGGGGCGCGGGGCTACACCTTC.

J is TRBJ1-3 and V is TRBV11-2, with no clear D. V lost 1 base to trimming and J lost 7 bases, with 11 bases between them. This CDR3 spans 14 amino acids. Germline V gene data show CDR1 as SGHAT and CDR2 as FQNNGV. CDR3 residues: CASSLGETVNTIYF. The CDR3 bases are TGTGCCAGCAGCTTAGGGGAGACGGTGAACACCATATATTTT.

CDR3 in amino acids: CATSDPAPDSPSYGYTF. DNA of the CDR3: TGTGCCACCAGTGATCCAGCGCCGGACAGCCCTAGCTATGGCTACACCTTC. The J gene is TRBJ1-2, the V gene TRBV24-1; weak D call: TRBD1 (6 bases). Trimming took 3 bases from V and 4 from J, leaving 20 bases between them. Germline-derived CDR1 and CDR2 are KGHDR and SFDVKD. This CDR3 is 17 amino acids long.

Comment on this clonotype: The conserved phenylalanine or tryptophan is not found at the CDR3 terminus, so this likely reflects a read error. No DNA is shown, since the ends of the CDR3 on it are uncertain; the CDR3 is the one TCRdb lists. The chain employs TRBV5-5 and TRBJ2-7; TRBD1, as called in the table, went unchecked against the DNA. The CDR3 region is 8 residues in length, termini included. The germline V gene has CDR1 SGHKS and CDR2 YYEKEE (reference sequence). CDR3 region: CASSAWDR.

This clonotype was detected only once. The genes are TRBV20-1 and TRBJ2-5, with 7 bases fitting TRBD1. CDR1 and CDR2 (germline): DFQATT, SNEGSKA (reference sequence). V gave up 6 bases and J gave up 1 base; unmatched junction bases: 8. This CDR3 has 14 residues. The CDR3 DNA reads as TGCAGTGCAAGACAGGGTTACCCCCAAGAGACCCAGTACTTC. Its protein product is CSARQGYPQETQYF.

V and J are TRBV20-1 and TRBJ2-5, with D maybe TRBD1 (6 bases). Trimming stripped 1 base from V and 5 bases from J, with 23 bases between. Germline CDR1 reads DFQATT; CDR2 reads SNEGSKA (reference sequence). The CDR3 is made up of 17 amino acids. The CDR3 sequence is CSARGGGTGPRGETQYF. DNA for the CDR3: TGCAGTGCTAGAGGAGGGGGAACAGGGCCTAGGGGGGAGACCCAGTACTTC.

This chain uses TRBV10-3 with TRBJ2-2; 12 positions agree with TRBD1. Germline V gene lookup returns CDR1 ENHRY and CDR2 SYGVKD. The CDR3 length is 15 residues. V lost 3 bases and J lost 8; bases outside the gene matches: 4. As DNA, the CDR3 is TGTGCCATCAGTGATGGGACAGGGGGCGCTGGGGAGCTGTTTTTT. Amino acid sequence: CAISDGTGGAGELFF.

The table lists this clonotype with many counts. The chain has TRBV24-1 and TRBJ2-2, with TRBD2 matching 10 bases. Germline CDR1 KGHDR, CDR2 SFDVKD. V shed 2 bases and J 9 bases; nucleotides not matched to a gene: 5. The CDR3 totals 15 residues. CDR3 amino acids: CATSDSTSGNWELFF. The CDR3 nucleotides read TGTGCCACCAGTGATTCTACTAGCGGGAATTGGGAGCTGTTTTTT.

This clonotype came up many times. The chain links TRBV5-1 to TRBJ2-7; the D is unclear. Germline CDR1 and CDR2: SGHRS and YFSETQ. The CDR3 totals 15 residues. V dropped 0 bases and J dropped 0 bases, with 10 bases sitting between them. CDR3 loop: CASSLDGDSSYEQYF. CDR3 nucleotide sequence: TGCGCCAGCAGCTTGGACGGTGACTCCTCCTACGAGCAGTACTTC.

This clonotype appeared a few times. The chain couples TRBV2 to TRBJ2-7, with 13 bases identical to TRBD2. The J call may be incorrect, as the DNA end agrees better with TRBJ2-1. The CDR3 loop spans 14 amino acids. Germline-derived CDR1 and CDR2 are SNHLY and FYNNEI. The CDR3 loop reads CASSGTSGSTEQFF. The CDR3 DNA is TGTGCCAGCAGTGGGACTAGCGGGAGTACTGAGCAGTTCTTC.

The rearrangement uses TRBV2 and TRBJ2-6, with D tentatively TRBD1 (6 bases). The V gene's germline CDR1 is SNHLY and CDR2 FYNNEI. The CDR3 spans 15 residues. V dropped 4 bases and J dropped 2 bases, with 9 bases sitting between them. Here the CDR3 DNA reads TGTGCCAGCAGTGCTCAGGGGACTGGGGCCAACGTCCTGACTTTC. Translated: CASSAQGTGANVLTF.

This clonotype was recorded at least ten times. The chain recombines TRBV15 with TRBJ1-1; no definite D call. V shed 3 bases and J shed 5 bases, with 10 bases lying between them. This CDR3 contains 13 residues. The germline CDR1 and CDR2 sequences are LNHNV and YYDKDF (reference sequence). The CDR3 region is CATSSPRRTEAFF. CDR3 nucleotides: TGTGCCACCAGCAGTCCTAGGCGTACTGAAGCTTTCTTT.

Ten or more counts support this clonotype. This sequence joins TRBV12-3 or TRBV12-4 and TRBJ2-7, with D unresolved. Trimming shortened V by 4 bases and J by 7 bases, and 8 bases separated the two germline ends. The CDR3 sequence is 11 residues long. Here the CDR3 DNA reads TGTGCCAGCAGTTACAGTACGGAGCAGTACTTC. Translated, it gives CASSYSTEQYF.

Many counts were recorded for this clonotype. The CDR3 spells CASSLDRNTIYF. Written as DNA, the CDR3 is TGTGCCAGCAGTCTGGACAGGAACACCATATATTTT. V gene TRBV12-3 or TRBV12-4 combines with J gene TRBJ1-3; 7 positions match TRBD1. There are 12 residues in the CDR3. Trimming took 5 bases from V and 7 from J; bases not matched to a gene: 2.

This clonotype was seen many times. This chain uses TRBV4-1 with TRBJ2-7, with 10 positions matching TRBD2. The CDR3 length is 15 residues. Trimming removed 4 bases from V and 2 bases from J; junction bases left unmatched: 5. Germline lookup yields CDR1 MGHRA and CDR2 YSYEKL. CDR3 residues: CASSPSSGSPYEQYF. CDR3 DNA: TGCGCCAGCAGCCCCTCTAGCGGGAGCCCCTACGAGCAGTACTTC.

The chain is built from TRBV7-9 and TRBJ2-5; D may be TRBD1 or TRBD2 (5 bases each). The CDR3 totals 16 residues. V was trimmed by 0 bases and J by 2 bases, leaving 13 bases between them. Germline CDR1 SEHNR, CDR2 FQNEAQ (reference sequence). The CDR3: CASSLAATGPQETQYF. DNA for the CDR3: TGTGCCAGCAGCTTAGCTGCCACGGGGCCGCAAGAGACCCAGTACTTC.

This clonotype was observed at least ten times. The chain combines TRBV10-3 with TRBJ2-6; perhaps D is TRBD1 or TRBD2 (5 bases each). Per germline, CDR1 ENHRY and CDR2 SYGVKD. The CDR3 contains 18 residues. The germline V and J ends were trimmed by 7 bases and 0 bases, with 19 bases remaining between them. The DNA for the CDR3 is TGTGCCATCAAGGCCGACCCGGGACGCCACTCTGGGGCCAACGTCCTGACTTTC. The encoded protein is CAIKADPGRHSGANVLTF.